Following are 30 T cell receptor beta chains from one sample sequenced in a study of OX40 agonist ivuxolimab in advanced cancers. The table came from immunoSEQ multiplex PCR; TCRdb's copy has only in-frame clones and leaves some out. The table shows roughly 60,000 clones, with roughly 86% occurring only once. Sample: CD4+ or CD8+ T cells sorted from blood, taken in a trial of the OX40 agonist ivuxolimab. The receptor set was obtained from an adult with an advanced solid tumor such as melanoma, head and neck, liver or kidney cancer.

The chain employs TRBV6-1 and TRBJ2-3; the D gene is possibly TRBD1 (5 bases). The CDR3 is made up of 13 amino acids. Germline V gene lookup returns CDR1 MNHNS and CDR2 SASEGT. V lost 10 bases and J 4 bases, leaving 15 bases between the germline ends. CDR3 region: CATTARGPDTQYF. Written as DNA, the CDR3 is TGTGCCACGACAGCAAGGGGCCCAGATACGCAGTATTTT.

This rearrangement joins TRBV5-1 to TRBJ2-3; possibly TRBD2 for D (6 bases). The CDR3 length is 18 residues. Germline V gene data show CDR1 as SGHRS and CDR2 as YFSETQ. Trimming took off 0 bases at V and 8 bases at J, with 25 bases between the two ends. Written as DNA, the CDR3 is TGCGCCAGCAGCTTGGTCGGAGGGCCGACTGTAGTCGGGCGTACGCAGTATTTT. Amino acid sequence: CASSLVGGPTVVGRTQYF.

This clone has just a few counts. The V call is TRBV9, the J call TRBJ2-7; a possible D gene is TRBD1 (5 bases). Deletions cut 7 bases from V and 0 bases from J, with 20 bases between. This CDR3 spans 16 amino acids. CDR1 and CDR2 (germline): SGDLS, YYNGEE. The CDR3 sequence is CASGFGATPSSYEQYF. CDR3 nucleotide sequence: TGTGCCAGCGGGTTTGGGGCTACCCCTAGCTCCTACGAGCAGTACTTC. Full variable domain (missing parts from reference TRBV9 and TRBJ2-7): DSGVTQTPKHLITATGQRVTLRCSPRSGDLSVYWYQQSLDQGLQFLIQYYNGEERAKGNILERFSAQQFPDLHSELNLSSLELGDSALYFCASGFGATPSSYEQYFGPGTRLTVT.

The rearrangement joins TRBV5-6 to TRBJ2-3; 7 nucleotides align to TRBD2. This CDR3 comprises 12 residues. Unmatched junction bases numbered 2, after V lost 0 bases and J lost 10 bases. CDR1 SGHDT and CDR2 YYEEEE come from the germline V gene. Written as DNA, the CDR3 is TGTGCCAGCAGCTTGGCGGGGGGTGCGCAGTATTTT. Protein product: CASSLAGGAQYF.

V gene TRBV7-2 combines with J gene TRBJ1-4; no clear D. V shed 0 bases and J shed 0 bases, with 23 bases lying between them. CDR1 and CDR2 (germline): SGHTA, FQGNSA. The CDR3 extends over 21 amino acids. The CDR3: CASSLAFYRRQAETTNEKLFF. In DNA form, the CDR3 reads TGTGCCAGCAGCTTAGCATTTTATCGGAGGCAGGCAGAAACAACTAATGAAAAACTGTTTTTT. Full variable domain (rest looked up from reference TRBV7-2 and TRBJ1-4): GAGVSQSPSNKVTEKGKDVELRCDPISGHTALYWYRQSLGQGLEFLIYFQGNSAPDKSGLPSDRFSAERTGGSVSTLTIQRTQQEDSAVYLCASSLAFYRRQAETTNEKLFFGSGTQLSVL.

CDR3 DNA sequence: TGTGCCAGCCCACAGGGGGATAGCAATCAGCCCCAGCATTTT. Its protein is CASPQGDSNQPQHF. V is TRBV27 and J is TRBJ1-5; TRBD1 aligns across 8 bases. Trimming removed 8 bases from V and 0 bases from J; junction bases left unmatched: 3. The CDR3 has 14 amino acids. The germline CDR1 and CDR2 sequences are MNHEY and SMNVEV (reference sequence).

The V gene is TRBV28, the J gene TRBJ1-1, with unresolved D. V was trimmed by 7 bases and J by 3 bases, leaving 12 bases between them. The CDR3 totals 13 residues. Germline V gene lookup returns CDR1 MDHEN and CDR2 SYDVKM. The CDR3 loop reads CASNENRDTEAFF. The CDR3 DNA follows: TGTGCCAGCAATGAAAACCGGGACACTGAAGCTTTCTTT. Using reference TRBV28 and TRBJ1-1 for the parts outside the CDR3, the full variable domain is DVKVTQSSRYLVKRTGEKVFLECVQDMDHENMFWYRQDPGLGLRLIYFSYDVKMKEKGDIPEGYSVSREKKERFSLILESASTNQTSMYLCASNENRDTEAFFGQGTRLTVV.

The genes are TRBV9 and TRBJ2-1; weak D call: TRBD2 (6 bases). The V gene's germline CDR1 is SGDLS and CDR2 YYNGEE. V dropped 0 bases and J dropped 7 bases, with 11 bases sitting between them. The CDR3 covers 14 residues. The DNA of the CDR3 is TGTGCCAGCAGCGTAGCGATACTAGCTAATGAGCAGTTCTTC. Residues: CASSVAILANEQFF.

The chain recombines TRBV2 with TRBJ2-5; TRBD1 matches at 8 bases. This CDR3 has 14 amino acids. Germline V gene sequence: CDR1 SNHLY, CDR2 FYNNEI. Trimming removed 5 bases from V and 2 bases from J; junction bases left unmatched: 4. The DNA of the CDR3 is TGTGCCAGCAGTCCCGGACAGGGACAAGAGACCCAGTACTTC. Translation: CASSPGQGQETQYF.

V gene TRBV5-1 combines with J gene TRBJ2-1; 10 bases line up with TRBD2. Germline assignment: CDR1 SGHRS and CDR2 YFSETQ. Trimming cost V 4 bases and J 7 bases; bases outside gene matches: 5. The length of the CDR3 is 14 residues. CDR3 in amino acids: CASSATSGTNEQFF. The CDR3, as DNA: TGCGCCAGCAGCGCAACTAGCGGGACGAATGAGCAGTTCTTC.

The rearrangement links TRBV7-2 to TRBJ2-5, with a weak D call TRBD2 (6 bases). Germline CDR1 SGHTA, CDR2 FQGNSA. V was cut by 5 bases and J by 9 bases, with 19 bases left in between. The CDR3 loop spans 14 amino acids. The CDR3 protein is CASSPPTITGAQYF. The CDR3 DNA sequence: TGTGCCAGCAGCCCGCCGACTATAACGGGGGCCCAGTACTTC.

A single count supports this clone. The chain recombines TRBV5-1 with TRBJ1-2, with D hard to call. CDR1 is SGHRS, CDR2 YFSETQ, per germline. With 4 bases removed from V and 8 bases from J, the gap between germline ends came to 15 bases. CDR3 length: 13 amino acids. The CDR3 region is CASSPDATLGYTF. For the CDR3, the DNA is TGCGCCAGCAGCCCAGACGCTACCCTAGGCTACACCTTC.

The V gene is TRBV5-5, the J gene TRBJ2-5, with TRBD2 matching 7 bases. Germline CDR1 SGHKS, CDR2 YYEKEE (reference sequence). CDR3 size: 16 residues. V shed 1 base, J shed 4 bases, and the junction held 10 bases outside the gene matches. In nucleotides, the CDR3 is TGTGCCAGCAGCTTGACCGACGGACTAGTACGAGAGACCCAGTACTTC. Translation gives CASSLTDGLVRETQYF.

V is TRBV7-9 and J is TRBJ1-4; D may be TRBD1 (5 bases). CDR3 length: 14 residues. Looked up from germline, CDR1 is SEHNR and CDR2 is FQNEAQ (reference sequence). V lost 5 bases to trimming and J lost 6 bases, with 13 bases between them. The CDR3 is CASSRGGVDEKLFF. In DNA form, the CDR3 reads TGTGCCAGCAGCCGCGGGGGGGTGGATGAAAAACTGTTTTTT.

The chain carries TRBV29-1 and TRBJ2-7; 10 bases align to TRBD2. Germline assignment: CDR1 SQVTM and CDR2 ANQGSEA. The CDR3 sequence is 15 residues long. The junction had 8 bases not matched to a gene; V was cut back by 6 bases and J by 0 bases. The CDR3 spells CSVRRTSGDSYEQYF. The CDR3 bases are TGCAGCGTCCGTAGAACTAGCGGGGACTCCTACGAGCAGTACTTC.

The chain couples TRBV7-9 to TRBJ2-1; 7 bases match TRBD1. The CDR3 contains 15 residues. V shed 3 bases, J shed 10 bases, and the junction held 12 bases outside the gene matches. The germline V gene has CDR1 SEHNR and CDR2 FQNEAQ (reference sequence). The CDR3: CASSFGQERIAEQFF. CDR3 nucleotide sequence: TGTGCCAGCAGCTTTGGACAGGAAAGGATCGCGGAGCAGTTCTTC.

V and J are TRBV29-1 and TRBJ2-3; D possibly corresponds to TRBD2 (7 bases). Trimming pared 4 bases from V and 5 bases from J, leaving 19 bases between. The germline V gene encodes CDR1 SQVTM and CDR2 ANQGSEA. This CDR3 contains 15 residues. The CDR3 DNA reads as TGCAGCGTTGGACAGGCGGGGGTCCGGGGAGATACGCAGTATTTT. Protein: CSVGQAGVRGDTQYF.

In this sample, this clone turned up once. The V call is TRBV6-1, the J call TRBJ2-4; a possible D gene is TRBD1 (7 bases). V was shortened by 3 bases and J by 9 bases, with 21 bases between the two germline ends. The CDR3 is 16 amino acids. In germline, CDR1 is MNHNS, CDR2 SASEGT. The CDR3 coding sequence is TGTGCCAGCAGTGAGGGCAGGGGGGCACTATTGGGCATTCAGTACTTC. It yields the protein CASSEGRGALLGIQYF.

The genes are TRBV27 and TRBJ2-3; D unclear. The V end was cut by 3 bases, the J end by 2 bases, with 12 bases between. The CDR3 is 15 residues long. Germline values: CDR1 MNHEY, CDR2 SMNVEV (reference sequence). The CDR3 loop is CASSFQWANTDTQYF. The CDR3 DNA reads TGTGCCAGCAGTTTCCAGTGGGCCAACACAGATACGCAGTATTTT.

Written as DNA, the CDR3 is TGTGCCAGCAGTTCCCGGCCGGCATCCTATGGCTACACCTTC. Residues: CASSSRPASYGYTF. The chain carries TRBV2 and TRBJ1-2; D uncertain. Looked up from germline, CDR1 is SNHLY and CDR2 is FYNNEI. V shed 5 bases and J shed 4 bases, with 14 bases lying between them. The CDR3 extends over 14 amino acids.

The count of this clone is one. V gene TRBV15 combines with J gene TRBJ2-5; tentatively, D is TRBD2 (5 bases). The CDR3 is 15 amino acids. Trimming left V 4 bases short and J 7 bases short, with 19 bases between. The germline V gene encodes CDR1 LNHNV and CDR2 YYDKDF (reference sequence). As DNA, the CDR3 is TGTGCCACCAGCAAGGGAAGAGGACTGGAAGGGACCCAGTACTTC. This codes for CATSKGRGLEGTQYF.

The CDR3 is CASSLERELTEQYF. CDR3 coding DNA: TGTGCCAGCAGCTTAGAACGGGAGTTAACCGAGCAGTACTTC. The gene calls are TRBV7-2 and TRBJ2-7, with D perhaps TRBD2 (6 bases). Germline V gene data show CDR1 as SGHTA and CDR2 as FQGNSA. The CDR3 covers 14 residues. The V and J ends lost 1 base and 6 bases respectively, with 13 bases between them.

This clone was counted once. The rearrangement joins TRBV5-5 to TRBJ2-5; 7 nucleotides agree with TRBD2. Germline CDR1 reads SGHKS; CDR2 reads YYEKEE (reference sequence). Trimming removed 0 bases from V and 5 bases from J; junction bases left unmatched: 13. The CDR3 loop spans 17 amino acids. CDR3 protein: CASSLGGTPRGGETQYF. For the CDR3, the DNA is TGTGCCAGCAGCTTGGGAGGGACCCCTAGGGGAGGGGAGACCCAGTACTTC.

In this sample, this clone turned up once. J is TRBJ1-1 and V is TRBV9; 9 nucleotides line up with TRBD1. V lost 3 bases to trimming and J lost 9 bases; unmatched junction nucleotides: 9. Germline V gene data show CDR1 as SGDLS and CDR2 as YYNGEE. The CDR3 consists of 14 residues. CDR3 loop: CASSALQGALQAFF. CDR3 coding DNA: TGTGCCAGCAGCGCCTTACAGGGGGCATTACAAGCTTTCTTT.

The chain combines TRBV9 with TRBJ1-1; no clear D. Per the germline V gene, CDR1 is SGDLS and CDR2 is YYNGEE. The CDR3 has 13 amino acids. V lost 4 bases and J 5 bases, leaving 12 bases between the germline ends. CDR3 loop: CASSRVSGTEAFF. CDR3 DNA sequence: TGTGCCAGCAGCCGTGTCTCAGGAACTGAAGCTTTCTTT.

This chain uses TRBV1 with TRBJ2-6; the DNA was not compared with TRBD1, the D call given in the table. TRBV1 corresponds to a pseudogene. The CDR3 is made up of 17 amino acids. CDR3 in amino acids: CTSSIACLCSRANVLTF. The CDR3 nucleotides read TGCACCAGCAGCATTGCCTGTTTGTGCAGTCGGGCCAACGTCCTGACTTTC.

The rearrangement links TRBV5-1 to TRBJ2-5; TRBD1 is a possible D gene (5 bases). With 4 bases removed from V and 1 base from J, the gap between germline ends came to 11 bases. Germline assignment: CDR1 SGHRS and CDR2 YFSETQ. The CDR3 has 14 residues. This CDR3 is CASSAGAVQETQYF. As DNA, the CDR3 is TGCGCCAGCAGCGCTGGGGCAGTCCAAGAGACCCAGTACTTC.

This clone came up a few times. The chain is built from TRBV7-2 and TRBJ2-7; no definite D call. The CDR3 is 12 amino acids. The V end lost 2 bases, the J end lost 3 bases, and 5 bases lay between the germline ends. Per the germline V gene, CDR1 is SGHTA and CDR2 is FQGNSA. In DNA form, the CDR3 reads TGTGCCAGCAGCTTATCTAGCTACGAGCAGTACTTC. This encodes CASSLSSYEQYF.

The V gene is TRBV5-4, the J gene TRBJ2-7; no clear D gene. Per the germline V gene, CDR1 is SGHNT and CDR2 is YYREEE (reference sequence). The V and J ends lost 0 bases and 2 bases respectively, with 6 bases between them. CDR3 size: 13 residues. The CDR3 region is CASSLDSTYEQYF. The CDR3 DNA sequence: TGTGCCAGCAGCTTGGACAGTACCTACGAGCAGTACTTC. Combining the CDR3 with reference TRBV5-4 and TRBJ2-7 gives the whole variable domain ETGVTQSPTHLIKTRGQQVTLRCSSQSGHNTVSWYQQALGQGPQFIFQYYREEENGRGNFPPRFSGLQFPNYSSELNVNALELDDSALYLCASSLDSTYEQYFGPGTRLTVT.

CDR3 protein: CASRFRGTGRGDEQYF. In DNA form, the CDR3 reads TGTGCCAGCAGATTCCGAGGGACAGGGCGTGGGGACGAGCAGTACTTC. The chain employs TRBV28 and TRBJ2-7, with 9 positions matching TRBD1. V trimming: 6 bases; J trimming: 5 bases; junction bases outside the gene matches: 14. There are 16 residues in the CDR3. Germline assignment: CDR1 MDHEN and CDR2 SYDVKM. Complete variable domain (other parts from reference TRBV28 and TRBJ2-7): DVKVTQSSRYLVKRTGEKVFLECVQDMDHENMFWYRQDPGLGLRLIYFSYDVKMKEKGDIPEGYSVSREKKERFSLILESASTNQTSMYLCASRFRGTGRGDEQYFGPGTRLTVT.